This T cell receptor beta chain was obtained from a study of post-analysis software for immune sequencing data. Study-level information: Recorded disease courses covered relapsing-remitting, secondary progressive and progressive-relapsing multiple sclerosis. Some patients had no subtype annotation.

This clonotype has a handful of counts. Its specificity is unknown. Germline-derived CDR1 and CDR2 are DFQATT and SNEGSKA (reference sequence). There are 14 residues in the CDR3. Unique molecular identifiers had been added to the TCR beta cDNA libraries. Input amounts of 1 to 10 million T cells were used. These gave roughly 500,000 cDNA molecules, so each molecule approximated one T cell. Using its own MiXCR run on the PCR reads, TCRdb lists one record per CDR3 protein. This table has some 800,000 distinct CDR3 sequences, about 45% appearing once. Study conclusions and caveats: Strong same-batch co-clustering of samples appeared with F measure clustering. People with multiple sclerosis had a significantly lower normalized Chao1 diversity than controls did. Roughly 5 TRBV segments (TRBV5-6, TRBV5-1 and TRBV20-1 among them) occurred more frequently in patients than in controls.

This sequence originates from a girl aged 10-17 years with multiple sclerosis. The chain has TRBV20-1 and TRBJ2-5, with D perhaps given as TRBD1 or TRBD2 (5 bases each). The J call is doubtful: the DNA matches TRBJ2-7 better. The material sequenced was blood. The CDR3 sequence is CSASGTQNPYEQYF. The DNA of the CDR3 is TGCAGTGCCTCCGGGACCCAGAACCCATACGAGCAGTACTTC.